Listed below are T cell receptor beta chains from one sample, sequenced in a study of spatial heterogeneity in lung cancer. One entry per CDR3 protein, called by TCRdb with MiXCR from the 5' RACE reads. The sample lists about 120,000 distinct CDR3 sequences; 9% to 15% were seen once. Sample: PBMCs, taken at follow-up. These receptor sequences come from a male donor with early-stage non-small cell lung cancer. Each CDR3 is given with its conserved first and last residue. Fields, in order: D gene, J gene, clone size, V gene, CDR3 DNA, CDR3 protein. D genes are given only for firm matches. Rows give clone size only sometimes, using once, few, many, or a class for an expanded clone.

d_call: NA; j_call: TRBJ2-1; clone_size: NA; v_call: TRBV3-1; cdr3_nt: TGTGCCAGCAGCCCTCGGCGGGGCGTTCACTACAATGAGCAGTTCTTC; cdr3_aa: CASSPRRGVHYNEQFF
d_call: NA; j_call: TRBJ1-1; clone_size: NA; v_call: TRBV18; cdr3_nt: TGTGCCAGCTCACCCGGGGAATTGAACACTGAAGCTTTCTTT; cdr3_aa: CASSPGELNTEAFF
d_call: NA; j_call: TRBJ1-1; clone_size: many; v_call: TRBV6-2/TRBV6-3; cdr3_nt: TGTGCCAGCAAACCTTACGGAGAGGCCTTGAACACTGAAGCTTTCTTT; cdr3_aa: CASKPYGEALNTEAFF
d_call: TRBD1; j_call: TRBJ2-3; clone_size: NA; v_call: TRBV23-1; cdr3_nt: TGCGCCACCCGACAGGGACGGGGCACAGATACGCAGTATTTT; cdr3_aa: CATRQGRGTDTQYF
d_call: NA; j_call: TRBJ2-2; clone_size: many; v_call: TRBV29-1; cdr3_nt: TGCAGCTCACGATCTGACCTCACCGGGGAGCTGTTTTTT; cdr3_aa: CSSRSDLTGELFF
d_call: NA; j_call: TRBJ2-7; clone_size: few; v_call: TRBV5-1; cdr3_nt: TGCGCCAGCAGCATCGGTAGGACCTACGAGCAGTACTTC; cdr3_aa: CASSIGRTYEQYF
d_call: TRBD2; j_call: TRBJ2-5; clone_size: many; v_call: TRBV5-6; cdr3_nt: TGTGCCAGCAGCTCCGCGACTAGCACCGAGACCCAGTACTTC; cdr3_aa: CASSSATSTETQYF
d_call: NA; j_call: TRBJ2-2; clone_size: few; v_call: TRBV6-1; cdr3_nt: TGTGCCAGCAGAGGGACGCAGAAGTCCGGGGAGCTGTTTTTT; cdr3_aa: CASRGTQKSGELFF
d_call: NA; j_call: TRBJ1-6; clone_size: few; v_call: TRBV12-3/TRBV12-4; cdr3_nt: TGTGCCAGCAGTTTAGGGGCACACAGGTTCTATAATTCACCCCTCCACTTT; cdr3_aa: CASSLGAHRFYNSPLHF
d_call: TRBD1; j_call: TRBJ1-1; clone_size: NA; v_call: TRBV4-3; cdr3_nt: TGCGCCAGCAGCCCGGGACAGGCGAGCACTGAAGCTTTCTTT; cdr3_aa: CASSPGQASTEAFF
d_call: NA; j_call: TRBJ2-5; clone_size: few; v_call: TRBV20-1; cdr3_nt: TGCAGTGCCATTGGGACTTCTGCACAAGAGACCCAGTACTTC; cdr3_aa: CSAIGTSAQETQYF
d_call: NA; j_call: TRBJ2-3; clone_size: NA; v_call: TRBV30; cdr3_nt: TGTGCCTGGAGTGCCGCGGACTATTACACAGATACGCAGTATTTT; cdr3_aa: CAWSAADYYTDTQYF
d_call: NA; j_call: TRBJ2-3; clone_size: few; v_call: TRBV7-9; cdr3_nt: TGTGCCAGCAGCTTAGCGAACCGGAGAGATACGCAGTATTTT; cdr3_aa: CASSLANRRDTQYF
d_call: TRBD2; j_call: TRBJ2-3; clone_size: NA; v_call: TRBV20-1; cdr3_nt: TGCAGTGCTAGTCTCGTAGCGGGGGCGGCAGATACGCAGTATTTT; cdr3_aa: CSASLVAGAADTQYF
d_call: NA; j_call: TRBJ1-1; clone_size: few; v_call: TRBV7-3; cdr3_nt: TGTGCCAGCAGCCCGACGGGGGACGGGGAAGCTTTCTTT; cdr3_aa: CASSPTGDGEAFF
d_call: NA; j_call: TRBJ2-3; clone_size: few; v_call: TRBV9; cdr3_nt: TGTGCCAGCAGCCAATCGGACAGAGCAAGCACAGATACGCAGTATTTT; cdr3_aa: CASSQSDRASTDTQYF
d_call: NA; j_call: TRBJ1-3; clone_size: few; v_call: TRBV6-6; cdr3_nt: TGTGCCAGCAGAACCGCGGGTTTCTCTGGAAACACCATATATTTT; cdr3_aa: CASRTAGFSGNTIYF
d_call: TRBD1; j_call: TRBJ2-2; clone_size: many; v_call: TRBV28; cdr3_nt: TGTGCCAGCACCGAGGAGGACAGGCCGACCGGGGAGCTGTTTTTT; cdr3_aa: CASTEEDRPTGELFF
d_call: TRBD2; j_call: TRBJ2-3; clone_size: NA; v_call: TRBV9; cdr3_nt: TGTGCCAGCAGCGTAGGGACTAGCTCTCTGTCGCATACGCAGTATTTT; cdr3_aa: CASSVGTSSLSHTQYF
d_call: NA; j_call: TRBJ2-7; clone_size: many; v_call: TRBV10-3; cdr3_nt: TGTGCCATCAGTGAGTCCTCCGGGAACTCCTACGAGCAGTACTTC; cdr3_aa: CAISESSGNSYEQYF
d_call: TRBD1; j_call: TRBJ2-3; clone_size: many; v_call: TRBV7-9; cdr3_nt: TGTGCCAGCAGCTCGGACAGGGGGCCCGCGTATACGCAGTATTTT; cdr3_aa: CASSSDRGPAYTQYF
d_call: NA; j_call: TRBJ1-5; clone_size: few; v_call: TRBV12-5; cdr3_nt: TGTGCTAGTGGCCCGTATCAGCCCCAGCATTTT; cdr3_aa: CASGPYQPQHF
d_call: TRBD2; j_call: TRBJ2-5; clone_size: NA; v_call: TRBV12-3/TRBV12-4; cdr3_nt: TGTGCCAGCAGTCCCGGGGGACTAGCCAGGGAGACCCAGTACTTC; cdr3_aa: CASSPGGLARETQYF
d_call: NA; j_call: TRBJ2-7; clone_size: NA; v_call: TRBV5-4; cdr3_nt: TGTGCCAGCAGCTTGGGGGCGGGACAGACCTCCTACGAGCAGTACTTC; cdr3_aa: CASSLGAGQTSYEQYF
d_call: NA; j_call: TRBJ2-3; clone_size: many; v_call: TRBV5-1; cdr3_nt: TGCGCCAGCACCAAGACAGGAACAGATACGCAGTATTTT; cdr3_aa: CASTKTGTDTQYF
d_call: NA; j_call: TRBJ2-3; clone_size: NA; v_call: TRBV10-2; cdr3_nt: TGCGCCAGCAGTGAGTCTCCTAGCTTAACTGGCACAGATACGCAGTATTTT; cdr3_aa: CASSESPSLTGTDTQYF
d_call: NA; j_call: TRBJ2-2; clone_size: NA; v_call: TRBV7-7; cdr3_nt: TGTGCTAGCAGCTTAGAACTGTACACCGGGGAGCTGTTTTTT; cdr3_aa: CASSLELYTGELFF
d_call: NA; j_call: TRBJ1-1; clone_size: many; v_call: TRBV12-3/TRBV12-4; cdr3_nt: TGTGCCAGCAGTTTCGGGATGAACACTGAAGCTTTCTTT; cdr3_aa: CASSFGMNTEAFF
d_call: NA; j_call: TRBJ1-4; clone_size: NA; v_call: TRBV7-9; cdr3_nt: TGTGCCGTTTCAGAAGGGGCGACTAATGAAAAACTGTTTTTT; cdr3_aa: CAVSEGATNEKLFF
d_call: NA; j_call: TRBJ2-3; clone_size: few; v_call: TRBV28; cdr3_nt: TGTGCCAGCCCCCCCGGGGATACGGGCACAGATACGCAGTATTTT; cdr3_aa: CASPPGDTGTDTQYF
d_call: TRBD1; j_call: TRBJ1-5; clone_size: NA; v_call: TRBV7-2; cdr3_nt: TGTGCCAGCAGCTTACGGACAGGCGAACAGCCCCAGCATTTT; cdr3_aa: CASSLRTGEQPQHF
d_call: NA; j_call: TRBJ1-5; clone_size: NA; v_call: TRBV28; cdr3_nt: TGTGCCAGCACCCGACAACAGGGCAATCAGCCCCAGCATTTT; cdr3_aa: CASTRQQGNQPQHF
d_call: NA; j_call: TRBJ1-2; clone_size: many; v_call: TRBV4-2; cdr3_nt: TGTGCCAGCAGCCAAGTTTCCGGGGACGGCTACACCTTC; cdr3_aa: CASSQVSGDGYTF
d_call: NA; j_call: TRBJ1-2; clone_size: few; v_call: TRBV7-2; cdr3_nt: TGTGCCAGCAGCTCCCAAATTTCGGGTGGCTACACCTTC; cdr3_aa: CASSSQISGGYTF
d_call: NA; j_call: TRBJ1-3; clone_size: NA; v_call: TRBV29-1; cdr3_nt: TGCAGCGGTGCAAGAGGAAACACCATATATTTT; cdr3_aa: CSGARGNTIYF
d_call: TRBD1; j_call: TRBJ1-2; clone_size: NA; v_call: TRBV20-1; cdr3_nt: TGCAGTGCTAGAGGCAAGGACAGGGGTTATGGCTACACCTTC; cdr3_aa: CSARGKDRGYGYTF
d_call: NA; j_call: TRBJ2-3; clone_size: few; v_call: TRBV11-3; cdr3_nt: TGTGCCAGCAGCTTAGATTGGATTGGGGGAGATACGCAGTATTTT; cdr3_aa: CASSLDWIGGDTQYF
d_call: NA; j_call: TRBJ2-7; clone_size: few; v_call: TRBV28; cdr3_nt: TGTGCCAGCAGTTTGACAGTACCTAGGGGCGAGCAGTACTTC; cdr3_aa: CASSLTVPRGEQYF
d_call: TRBD1; j_call: TRBJ2-3; clone_size: few; v_call: TRBV3-1; cdr3_nt: TGTGCCAGCAGCCCCAGAGGTACAGGGGATGGAGATACGCAGTATTTT; cdr3_aa: CASSPRGTGDGDTQYF
d_call: NA; j_call: TRBJ2-7; clone_size: many; v_call: TRBV18; cdr3_nt: TGTGCCAGCTCACCCCAGGCTCCCTACACCTCCTACGAGCAGTACTTC; cdr3_aa: CASSPQAPYTSYEQYF
d_call: TRBD1; j_call: TRBJ2-5; clone_size: many; v_call: TRBV5-4; cdr3_nt: TGTGCCAGCAGATACGGACAGGGAGGCCAGACGACCAGAGAGACCCAGTACTTC; cdr3_aa: CASRYGQGGQTTRETQYF
d_call: NA; j_call: TRBJ2-3; clone_size: many; v_call: TRBV12-3/TRBV12-4; cdr3_nt: TGTGCCAGCACTTCCGCGGATACGCAGTATTTT; cdr3_aa: CASTSADTQYF
d_call: TRBD1; j_call: TRBJ2-5; clone_size: NA; v_call: TRBV7-2; cdr3_nt: TGTGCCAGCAGCCTGGACAGGGGTCCTCAAGAGACCCAGTACTTC; cdr3_aa: CASSLDRGPQETQYF
d_call: NA; j_call: TRBJ2-4; clone_size: few; v_call: TRBV5-4; cdr3_nt: TGTGCCAGCAGCCCTACCAACGGCATTCAGTACTTC; cdr3_aa: CASSPTNGIQYF
d_call: TRBD2; j_call: TRBJ2-3; clone_size: NA; v_call: TRBV20-1; cdr3_nt: TGCAGTGCCCTTAGCGGGGGAAGATATACGCAGTATTTT; cdr3_aa: CSALSGGRYTQYF
d_call: TRBD1; j_call: TRBJ2-1; clone_size: NA; v_call: TRBV10-3; cdr3_nt: TGTGCCATCAGCGCCGGGACAGGCGTCAATGAGCAGTTCTTC; cdr3_aa: CAISAGTGVNEQFF